The next 4 T cell receptor beta chains were all read from a single sample in a study of cytomegalovirus exposure and HLA in healthy donors. The study ran its PCR with 60 Vbeta and 13 Jbeta primers. Assay used: immunoSEQ multiplex PCR; TCRdb lists only in-frame clones, some missing. The sample lists around 150,000 clones, 65% to 90% seen once, with almost 2% in the top ten. Input material: PBMCs. All receptors come from a young woman in good health and CMV-seronegative.

V usage is TRBV6-1 and J usage is TRBJ2-1; 9 bases agree with TRBD2. This CDR3 is 15 amino acids long. Germline V gene lookup returns CDR1 MNHNS and CDR2 SASEGT. Trimming cost V 6 bases and J 3 bases; bases outside gene matches: 6. This CDR3 reads CASSGGGADYNEQFF. The CDR3 DNA reads as TGTGCCAGCAGCGGCGGGGGGGCCGACTACAATGAGCAGTTCTTC.

This clone was recorded only once. The rearrangement uses TRBV5-5 and TRBJ1-6; D not certain. V lost 2 bases and J 8 bases, leaving 11 bases between the germline ends. There are 14 residues in the CDR3. Germline loops: CDR1 SGHKS, CDR2 YYEKEE (reference sequence). The CDR3 region is CASSLEGRDSPLHF. The CDR3 nucleotides read TGTGCCAGCAGCTTAGAGGGTCGGGATTCACCCCTCCACTTT.

A note on this clone: The junction does not match germline at one end; this may be a read error. The rearrangement links TRBV27 to TRBJ2-7, with a tentative D call TRBD2 (7 bases). This CDR3 has 14 residues. The germline V gene has CDR1 MNHEY and CDR2 SMNVEV (reference sequence). The CDR3 loop is CASTLRGGTHEQYF. CDR3 nucleotide sequence: TGTGCCAGCACTTTAAGGGGGGGTACCCACGAGCAGTACTTC.

The chain employs TRBV5-4 and TRBJ2-1; D unresolved. V lost 3 bases, J lost 8 bases, and 9 bases lay in between. Per germline, CDR1 SGHNT and CDR2 YYREEE (reference sequence). This CDR3 comprises 12 residues. The CDR3 sequence: CASSSSFDEQFF. Written as DNA, the CDR3 is TGTGCCAGCAGCTCGTCTTTCGATGAGCAGTTCTTC. The entire variable domain, with the rest obtained from reference TRBV5-4 and TRBJ2-1, is as follows: ETGVTQSPTHLIKTRGQQVTLRCSSQSGHNTVSWYQQALGQGPQFIFQYYREEENGRGNFPPRFSGLQFPNYSSELNVNALELDDSALYLCASSSSFDEQFFGPGTRLTVL.